This T cell receptor (beta chain) came from a study of naive and memory T cell subsets. Study conclusions and caveats: Over 85% of naive TCR sequences appeared only once after error correction, unlike memory subsets. Gini index rose across naive, CM, EM and EMRA in CD4 and CD8. Naive repertoires, especially CD8, held a few larger clonotypes, possibly memory cells re-expressing CD45RA.

An equimolar mix of two oligonucleotides served as the beta constant-region primer for TRBC1 and TRBC2. TCRdb processed the UMI-ligation and nested PCR reads anew with MiXCR; each CDR3 protein has one entry. The sample holds 120,000 to 150,000 distinct CDR3 sequences, more than 15% seen once. This clonotype came up a few times. Its cognate antigen is unknown. V gave up 0 bases and J gave up 0 bases, with 9 bases separating them. This CDR3 has 15 residues. Germline V gene lookup returns CDR1 GTSNPN and CDR2 SVGIG (reference sequence). This TCR came from a human donor in good health. This chain uses TRBV30 with TRBJ2-4; weak D call: TRBD1 (6 bases). The sample comprised naive CD4+ T cells from blood. The CDR3 nucleotides are TGTGCCTGGAGTGTAGGGGGTCTAGCCAAAAACATTCAGTACTTC. Its protein product is CAWSVGGLAKNIQYF. The whole variable domain, filled in from reference TRBV30 and TRBJ2-4, reads SQTIHQWPATLVQPVGSPLSLECTVEGTSNPNLYWYRQAAGRGLQLLFYSVGIGQISSEVPQNLSASRPQDRQFILSSKKLLLSDSGFYLCAWSVGGLAKNIQYFGAGTRLSVL.